Below, 15 T cell receptor beta chains from the same sample are listed, as sequenced in a study of response to subunit inactivated influenza vaccine. Each CDR3 protein is one row after TCRdb ran MiXCR on the RT-PCR reads. The table includes about 780,000 distinct CDR3 sequences, approximately 18% detected once. Sample: PBMCs from blood, taken 5 to 6 days after vaccination. The receptors here all came from a man aged 50 to 60 who received an inactivated influenza vaccine.

This clonotype was detected only a few times. V usage is TRBV21-1 and J usage is TRBJ1-5; the table gives TRBD1 as D, unverified against the DNA. TRBV21-1 is noted as a pseudogene. This CDR3 is built from 12 residues. The DNA of the CDR3 is TGTGCCAGCAGCAAACAGGGTCAGCCCCAGCATTTT. It specifies CASSKQGQPQHF.

A few counts support this clonotype. The chain uses TRBV15 and TRBJ2-1; D is possibly TRBD2 (6 bases). V was trimmed by 0 bases and J by 2 bases, leaving 17 bases between them. From germline, CDR1 is LNHNV and CDR2 YYDKDF (reference sequence). CDR3 size: 18 residues. The CDR3, as DNA: TGTGCCACCAGCAGAGATGGGGGTGGGCGGGGCGCCTACAATGAGCAGTTCTTC. Amino acid sequence: CATSRDGGGRGAYNEQFF.

Only a few counts were recorded for this clonotype. The genes are TRBV7-2 and TRBJ2-3; 10 bases match TRBD2. With 7 bases clipped from V and 9 bases from J, the junction kept 10 bases outside the gene matches. CDR1 and CDR2 (germline): SGHTA, FQGNSA. The CDR3 sequence is 14 residues long. The CDR3 reads CASKVASGSQTQYF. CDR3 bases: TGTGCCAGCAAGGTGGCTAGCGGGAGTCAAACGCAGTATTTT.

Here the CDR3 reads CASSLAGPGEQYF. In DNA form, the CDR3 reads TGTGCCAGCAGCTTAGCAGGTCCCGGCGAGCAGTACTTC. The chain carries TRBV7-2 and TRBJ2-7; the D is unclear. This CDR3 spans 13 amino acids. Trimming cost V 0 bases and J 6 bases, with 9 bases left between them. CDR1 and CDR2 from the germline V gene are SGHTA and FQGNSA.

This rearrangement joins TRBV20-1 to TRBJ1-5; D gene unclear. The V and J ends lost 2 bases and 4 bases respectively, with 15 bases between them. The CDR3 spans 15 residues. CDR1 is DFQATT, CDR2 SNEGSKA, per germline (reference sequence). The CDR3: CSARPSTDRNQPQHF. CDR3 in DNA: TGCAGTGCTAGACCATCTACGGACCGAAATCAGCCCCAGCATTTT.

The chain links TRBV7-6 to TRBJ2-1, with 8 nucleotides matching TRBD2. The germline V gene has CDR1 SGHVS and CDR2 FNYEAQ. There are 16 residues in the CDR3. V lost 5 bases to trimming and J lost 2 bases; unmatched junction nucleotides: 8. CDR3: CASSETSGRTYNEQFF. In DNA, the CDR3 is TGTGCCAGCAGCGAAACTAGCGGAAGAACCTACAATGAGCAGTTCTTC. The whole variable domain, remainder taken from reference TRBV7-6 and TRBJ2-1, is GAGVSQSPRYKVTKRGQDVALRCDPISGHVSLYWYRQALGQGPEFLTYFNYEAQQDKSGLPNDRFSAERPEGSISTLTIQRTEQRDSAMYRCASSETSGRTYNEQFFGPGTRLTVL.

This clonotype was seen a few times. V is TRBV10-2 and J is TRBJ1-1, with D possibly TRBD1 on 5 matching bases. Germline V gene sequence: CDR1 WSHSY, CDR2 SAAADI. Trimming left V 0 bases short and J 0 bases short, with 11 bases between. The CDR3 extends over 16 amino acids. The CDR3 sequence: CASSESIGHLNTEAFF. CDR3 nucleotides: TGCGCCAGCAGTGAGTCGATAGGACACCTGAACACTGAAGCTTTCTTT.

The V and J genes are TRBV12-3 or TRBV12-4 and TRBJ2-6; possible D gene TRBD1, 5 bases. The CDR3 length is 17 residues. The germline V and J ends were trimmed by 1 base and 0 bases, with 10 bases remaining between them. Here the CDR3 reads CASSLGGSLSGANVLTF. CDR3 in DNA: TGTGCCAGCAGTTTAGGGGGCAGCCTCTCTGGGGCCAACGTCCTGACTTTC.

This clonotype was counted only a few times. The chain has TRBV6-5 and TRBJ2-1, with TRBD2 matching 7 bases. Germline V gene data show CDR1 as MNHEY and CDR2 as SVGAGI. J lost 6 bases, V lost 6 bases, and 5 bases had no gene match. This CDR3 is built from 13 residues. CDR3 protein: CASSYTSVNEQFF. In DNA, the CDR3 is TGTGCCAGCAGCTACACTAGCGTCAATGAGCAGTTCTTC.

In its sample, this clonotype was seen a few times. The chain joins TRBV2 to TRBJ2-5, with TRBD2 matching over 7 bases. The CDR3 is 15 amino acids. V trimming: 3 bases; J trimming: 2 bases; junction bases outside the gene matches: 6. CDR1 is SNHLY and CDR2 is FYNNEI in the germline V gene. The CDR3 DNA sequence: TGTGCCAGCAGTGATAGGGGACTACCTCAAGAGACCCAGTACTTC. As protein: CASSDRGLPQETQYF.

This clonotype was detected a few times. V gene TRBV5-1 combines with J gene TRBJ2-7; 8 nucleotides agree with TRBD1. Trimming cost V 6 bases and J 3 bases; bases outside gene matches: 8. Germline V gene sequence: CDR1 SGHRS, CDR2 YFSETQ. CDR3 size: 14 residues. This CDR3 is CASTRQGIVYEQYF. As DNA, the CDR3 is TGCGCCAGCACCCGACAGGGGATTGTCTACGAGCAGTACTTC.

In its sample, this clonotype was seen a few times. V usage is TRBV12-3 or TRBV12-4 and J usage is TRBJ2-7; the D call may be TRBD1 or TRBD2 (5 bases each). The CDR3 totals 14 residues. Trimming left V 2 bases short and J 2 bases short, with 10 bases between. CDR3 sequence (DNA): TGTGCCAGCAGTTTACGAGGGGTGGCCTACGAGCAGTACTTC. This gives the protein CASSLRGVAYEQYF.

The CDR3 region is CASSSEVTGELFF. In nucleotides, the CDR3 is TGTGCCAGCAGCTCCGAGGTCACCGGGGAGCTGTTTTTT. The chain carries TRBV2 and TRBJ2-2; D gene uncertain. The V end lost 6 bases, the J end lost 4 bases, and 9 bases lay between the germline ends. From germline, CDR1 is SNHLY and CDR2 FYNNEI. The CDR3 consists of 13 residues.

The chain joins TRBV19 to TRBJ2-2, with D perhaps TRBD1 (5 bases). CDR1 and CDR2 (germline): LNHDA, SQIVND (reference sequence). The V end lost 3 bases, the J end lost 0 bases, and 8 bases lay between the germline ends. The CDR3 contains 15 residues. CDR3: CASSILGANTGELFF. The CDR3 DNA reads TGTGCCAGTAGTATTCTAGGGGCGAACACCGGGGAGCTGTTTTTT.

This clonotype was found a few times. The chain joins TRBV9 to TRBJ1-5; D not certain. Trimming removed 3 bases from V and 1 base from J, with 11 bases in between. CDR3 length: 15 amino acids. Germline V gives CDR1 SGDLS, CDR2 YYNGEE. CDR3 region: CASSEGSKSNQPQHF. CDR3 sequence (DNA): TGTGCCAGCAGCGAAGGCAGCAAGAGCAATCAGCCCCAGCATTTT.